These T cell receptor beta chains were read from a single sample in a study of blood T cell repertoires in COVID-19. Assay used: immunoSEQ multiplex PCR; TCRdb lists only in-frame clones, some missing. The sample consists of about 170,000 clones, around 82% of them appearing once. Sequenced sample: peripheral blood. Receptor source: a man aged 65 to 79 with active or convalescent COVID-19. Each CDR3 is given with its conserved first and last residue. A D gene is named only where the DNA matches it firmly. A clone size is listed for some rows: how often the clone was seen (once, few, many), or a class if it is expanded.

j_call v_call d_call clone_size cdr3_nt cdr3_aa
TRBJ1-2 TRBV12-3/TRBV12-4 TRBD1 . TGTGCCAGCAGCCTACAGGGGTCCTATGGCTACACCTTC CASSLQGSYGYTF
TRBJ1-5 TRBV24-1 . . TGTGCCACCAGTGGGGGCGGTAGCAATCAGCCCCAGCATTTT CATSGGGSNQPQHF
TRBJ1-5 TRBV6-5 . . TGTGCCAGCAGTTACGGGGGGGCGAGGCAGCCCCAGCATTTT CASSYGGARQPQHF
TRBJ2-2 TRBV24-1 TRBD1 . TGTGCCACCAGACCCAAAAGGGGGCCCGGGGAGCTGTTTTTT CATRPKRGPGELFF
TRBJ2-2 TRBV11-2 TRBD1 . TGTGCCAGCAGCTTAGACAGGGGGCGACCCGGGGAGCTGTTTTTT CASSLDRGRPGELFF
TRBJ2-3 TRBV5-1 . once TGCGCCACCTTCAACCCGGGGGATACGCAGTATTTT CATFNPGDTQYF
TRBJ1-5 TRBV12-5 TRBD1 . TGTGCTAGTGGCTTCCGGGACAGGGGGCAGTGGCAGCCCCAGCATTTT CASGFRDRGQWQPQHF
TRBJ2-7 TRBV15 TRBD2 . TGTGCCACCAGCAGCGCCGCCTCGGGGGGTGGTTACGAGCAGTACTTC CATSSAASGGGYEQYF
TRBJ1-5 TRBV9 . . TGTGCCAGCAGCGTAGGGCATCAGCCCCAGCATTTT CASSVGHQPQHF
TRBJ1-2 TRBV24-1 TRBD1 . TGTGCCACCAGTGATCATACGGGACAGGGGGCCTGGTATGGCTACACCTTC CATSDHTGQGAWYGYTF
TRBJ1-2 TRBV3-1/TRBV3-2 . . TGTGCCAGCAGCCAGGGCCGGGGCTACACCTTC CASSQGRGYTF